This TCR beta chain was captured in a study of early T cells in non-severe SARS-CoV-2 infection (dated by TCRdb to the early 2020s). A note on the overall study: Because TCR sequencing relied on bulk RNA taken from unsorted whole blood, pairing of alpha and beta chains was not possible.

A case-control design nested within a healthcare worker cohort in London, UK, was used, with weekly nasopharyngeal swab PCR tests and blood sampling performed. Healthcare workers were enrolled in the week of the UK lockdown, from 23 to 31 March 2020, and were followed every week for up to about 16 weeks. This clonotype has a handful of counts. The specificity of this receptor is unknown. The DNA is omitted, as the CDR3 cannot be located on it reliably, and the CDR3 follows TCRdb's listing. Overall study outcomes, separate from this receptor: VDJdb matching was skewed toward anti-spike CD8 responses and likely underestimated virus-specific expansions, missing private and CD4 specificities.

The method was 5' RACE. Instrument used: NextSeq 500. Unique molecular identifiers were attached to individual cDNA molecules in the TCR library protocol so that sequencing error and PCR bias could be corrected. Both TCR alpha and beta chains were sequenced, and tight co-correlation was observed between alpha and beta sequence abundances in each sample. In the source study's methods: V gene, J gene and CDR3 annotation of TCR sequences was performed with Decombinator V4. Expanded TCRs were defined as changing significantly between any two time points under a Poisson model with p below 0.0001. TCR abundances were normalised to the total number of TCRs sequenced in each sample and reported as counts per million. MAIT TCRs were defined by TRAV1-2 paired with TRAJ12, TRAJ20 or TRAJ33, and iNKT TCRs by TRAV10 paired with TRAJ18. VDJdb, accessed 1 November 2021, was searched for CMV, EBV and SARS-CoV-2 annotated TCRs, with TCRs annotated for multiple antigens excluded. The public reads were quality trimmed at Q25 with fastp and then assembled into clones with MiXCR by TCRdb, keeping productive beta chains. When rows share a CDR3 protein, they turn into one entry using the most common DNA and genes. These V and J calls derive from TCRdb rather than the authors' analysis. The sample table lists 50,000 to 85,000 distinct CDR3 sequences, approximately 9.2% of them with a count of one. 3% to 3.5% of the sample goes to the ten largest clones.

Reading from cysteine to phenylalanine, the CDR3 counts 17 amino acids. Recombination linked TRBV7-5 to TRBJ2-3. TRBV7-5 is deemed a pseudogene. This TCR was recovered from an adult who was a healthcare worker with PCR-confirmed SARS-CoV-2 infection or an uninfected control (not recorded which). The sample was whole blood. This receptor has the CDR3 CISVSEALTEGTDTQYF.